This passage covers 30 T cell receptor beta chains from one sample sequenced in a study of T cells after yellow fever vaccination. TCRdb re-derived calls from the 5' RACE reads in MiXCR, one entry per CDR3 protein. The profile shows around 500,000 distinct CDR3 sequences, just over 20% of them singletons. Sequenced here: PBMCs, sampled roughly 20 days after the first yellow fever vaccination. These receptor sequences come from a man aged 18 to 30 who received the YFV17D yellow fever vaccine.

This clonotype was observed a single time. The J gene is TRBJ2-7, the V gene TRBV5-5, with D hard to call. Per germline, CDR1 SGHKS and CDR2 YYEKEE (reference sequence). The CDR3 sequence is 14 residues long. Trimming left V 2 bases short and J 0 bases short, with 9 bases between. The DNA of the CDR3 is TGTGCCAGCAGCTTTTACAGCCACTCCTACGAGCAGTACTTC. Its protein product is CASSFYSHSYEQYF.

This clonotype came up many times. The rearrangement uses TRBV6-6 and TRBJ2-3, with 7 bases that match TRBD1. CDR1 and CDR2 (germline): MNHNY, SVGAGI (reference sequence). The CDR3 is 15 residues long. V lost 6 bases and J lost 0; bases outside the gene matches: 6. The CDR3 here is CASSTTGESTDTQYF. The CDR3, as DNA: TGTGCCAGCAGCACCACAGGGGAGAGCACAGATACGCAGTATTTT.

The table lists this clonotype with a few counts. The chain carries TRBV2 and TRBJ2-2, with D perhaps matching TRBD2 (5 bases). Germline lookup yields CDR1 SNHLY and CDR2 FYNNEI. V gave up 5 bases and J gave up 5 bases, with 15 bases separating them. The length of the CDR3 is 15 residues. CDR3 DNA: TGTGCCAGCAGTTCGGGCGACTACTGGACCGGGGAGCTGTTTTTT. Its protein is CASSSGDYWTGELFF.

This clonotype was observed at least ten times. V is TRBV12-3 or TRBV12-4 and J is TRBJ2-2; either TRBD1 or TRBD2 may supply D (5 bases each). The length of the CDR3 is 15 residues. Trimming removed 6 bases from V and 1 base from J, with 12 bases in between. The CDR3 spells CASRPGTVNTGELFF. CDR3 coding DNA: TGTGCCAGCAGACCCGGGACGGTGAACACCGGGGAGCTGTTTTTT.

The chain has TRBV5-6 and TRBJ2-1, with 8 bases aligning to TRBD2. V shed 5 bases and J 0 bases; nucleotides not matched to a gene: 13. The CDR3 extends over 18 amino acids. Germline V gene data show CDR1 as SGHDT and CDR2 as YYEEEE. Here the CDR3 DNA reads TGTGCCAGCAGGAGAGGGGCGGGGGGCGCGAGCTCCTACAATGAGCAGTTCTTC. As protein: CASRRGAGGASSYNEQFF.

This clonotype appeared a few times. The chain has TRBV11-2 and TRBJ1-4; 7 bases line up with TRBD1. V was pared by 3 bases and J by 5 bases, with 15 bases of the junction left unmatched. CDR1 is SGHAT, CDR2 FQNNGV, per germline. This CDR3 spans 18 amino acids. The CDR3 spells CASSLGLTAGGQNEKLFF. The CDR3 bases are TGTGCCAGCAGCTTGGGACTTACCGCAGGGGGGCAGAATGAAAAACTGTTTTTT.

Ten or more counts support this clonotype. This chain uses TRBV7-3 with TRBJ2-1; 9 nucleotides agree with TRBD2. CDR1 SGHTA and CDR2 FQGTGA come from the germline V gene. The CDR3 has 16 amino acids. Trimming cost V 1 base and J 2 bases; bases outside gene matches: 3. CDR3 loop: CASSLIGGGAYNEQFF. In DNA form, the CDR3 reads TGTGCCAGCAGCTTAATTGGCGGGGGGGCCTACAATGAGCAGTTCTTC.

This clonotype was seen only a few times. This chain uses TRBV10-3 with TRBJ2-3; TRBD1 aligns across 8 bases. This CDR3 contains 14 residues. The germline CDR1 and CDR2 sequences are ENHRY and SYGVKD. With 9 bases clipped from V and 3 bases from J, the junction kept 8 bases outside the gene matches. The CDR3 DNA sequence: TGTGCCATAGCGACAGGGGTGGGGACAGATACGCAGTATTTT. It translates to CAIATGVGTDTQYF.

This clonotype was counted between two and nine times. This chain connects TRBV2 to TRBJ2-3, with D perhaps TRBD1 or TRBD2 (5 bases each). Per germline, CDR1 SNHLY and CDR2 FYNNEI. V lost 3 bases to trimming and J lost 4 bases, with 5 bases between them. The CDR3 totals 12 residues. Here the CDR3 reads CASSEGPDTQYF. The DNA for the CDR3 is TGTGCCAGCAGTGAGGGACCAGATACGCAGTATTTT.

J is TRBJ2-2 and V is TRBV5-1; D unresolved. The V gene's germline CDR1 is SGHRS and CDR2 YFSETQ. The CDR3 length is 13 residues. V was clipped by 0 bases and J by 8 bases, with 8 bases between them. The CDR3 region has the DNA TGCGCCAGCAGCTTGGCCGGTGTGGGGGAGCTGTTTTTT. Encoded protein: CASSLAGVGELFF. The full variable domain, its missing parts supplied by reference TRBV5-1 and TRBJ2-2, is KAGVTQTPRYLIKTRGQQVTLSCSPISGHRSVSWYQQTPGQGLQFLFEYFSETQRNKGNFPGRFSGRQFSNSRSEMNVSTLELGDSALYLCASSLAGVGELFFGEGSRLTVL.

The rearrangement uses TRBV6-4 and TRBJ1-2; no clear D. This CDR3 has 14 amino acids. The germline V gene has CDR1 MRHNA and CDR2 SNTAGT. The V end lost 5 bases, the J end lost 6 bases, and 16 bases lay between the germline ends. The DNA of the CDR3 is TGTGCCAGCAGTCCCGGGTCCCCGGAGGATGGCTACACCTTC. Protein sequence: CASSPGSPEDGYTF.

The rearrangement links TRBV24-1 to TRBJ1-2, with D tentatively TRBD1 (6 bases). Per germline, CDR1 KGHDR and CDR2 SFDVKD. CDR3 size: 13 residues. V lost 4 bases and J 6 bases, leaving 11 bases between the germline ends. For the CDR3, the DNA is TGTGCCACCAGTGAGACCGGGACAAATGGCTACACCTTC. Residues: CATSETGTNGYTF.

There are a few counts of this clonotype. The chain combines TRBV6-2 or TRBV6-3 with TRBJ2-3, with 7 bases identical to TRBD2. V was pared by 7 bases and J by 3 bases, with 10 bases of the junction left unmatched. The CDR3 contains 15 residues. Germline V gene lookup returns CDR1 MNHEY and CDR2 SVGEGT. CDR3 region: CASKIRAGRTDTQYF. CDR3 sequence (DNA): TGTGCCAGCAAGATACGAGCGGGGCGGACAGATACGCAGTATTTT.

This clonotype was observed a few times. V and J are TRBV28 and TRBJ1-5; D is uncertain. Trimming removed 4 bases from V and 9 bases from J, with 13 bases in between. The V gene's germline CDR1 is MDHEN and CDR2 SYDVKM. This CDR3 spans 13 amino acids. The chain's CDR3 is CASSSANQRPQHF. The CDR3 bases are TGTGCCAGCAGTTCCGCCAACCAGCGGCCCCAGCATTTT.

This chain uses TRBV7-2 with TRBJ2-7, with 9 bases fitting TRBD2. The length of the CDR3 is 13 residues. The J segment lost 6 bases and the V segment lost 4 bases, leaving 4 bases of the junction unmatched. Germline assignment: CDR1 SGHTA and CDR2 FQGNSA. CDR3 sequence (DNA): TGTGCCAGCAGCTCGACGACTAGCGGCGAGCAGTACGTC. Translation: CASSSTTSGEQYV.

This clonotype was seen a handful of times. The rearrangement uses TRBV6-1 and TRBJ2-2; a possible D gene is TRBD2 (6 bases). The CDR3 loop spans 13 amino acids. Trimming took off 4 bases at V and 8 bases at J, with 11 bases between the two ends. Germline CDR1 reads MNHNS; CDR2 reads SASEGT. The CDR3 protein is CASSGRGWGELFF. The DNA of the CDR3 is TGTGCCAGCAGTGGACGGGGGTGGGGGGAGCTGTTTTTT.

This chain links TRBV2 with TRBJ1-5, with a tentative D call TRBD1 (5 bases). V was pared by 5 bases and J by 3 bases, with 8 bases between. This CDR3 region has 13 residues. The germline V gene encodes CDR1 SNHLY and CDR2 FYNNEI. The chain's CDR3 is CASSYRFNQPQHF. CDR3 DNA sequence: TGTGCCAGCAGTTACAGGTTCAATCAGCCCCAGCATTTT.

The rearrangement links TRBV24-1 to TRBJ2-1; 10 nucleotides line up with TRBD1. The CDR3 has 14 residues. Germline V gene data show CDR1 as KGHDR and CDR2 as SFDVKD. Trimming at V came to 8 bases and at J to 9 bases, leaving 9 bases not matched to a gene. The CDR3 is CATTQGTGDREQFF. As DNA, the CDR3 is TGTGCCACCACTCAAGGGACAGGGGATCGTGAGCAGTTCTTC.

The gene calls are TRBV20-1 and TRBJ2-1; D is uncertain. The germline V and J ends were trimmed by 3 bases and 3 bases, with 6 bases remaining between them. The CDR3 is 12 residues long. Per germline, CDR1 DFQATT and CDR2 SNEGSKA (reference sequence). The CDR3 loop reads CSARYSYNEQFF. CDR3 in DNA: TGCAGTGCTAGGTATAGCTACAATGAGCAGTTCTTC.

The chain carries TRBV29-1 and TRBJ2-3; D perhaps matches TRBD2 (5 bases). The V end was cut by 5 bases, the J end by 1 base, with 13 bases between. Germline CDR1 reads SQVTM; CDR2 reads ANQGSEA. The CDR3 is 14 amino acids. The chain's CDR3 is CSVSGLIRTDTQYF. The CDR3 coding sequence is TGCAGCGTTTCAGGACTTATACGCACAGATACGCAGTATTTT.

This chain joins TRBV15 and TRBJ1-1; unclear D gene. CDR3 length: 14 residues. Germline V gives CDR1 LNHNV, CDR2 YYDKDF (reference sequence). Trimming pared 6 bases from V and 0 bases from J, leaving 11 bases between. This chain's CDR3 is CATRGGWVNTEAFF. DNA of the CDR3: TGTGCCACCAGGGGAGGTTGGGTGAACACTGAAGCTTTCTTT.

The chain couples TRBV5-6 to TRBJ2-1, with TRBD2 matching 8 bases. V was clipped by 4 bases and J by 6 bases; unmatched bases: 3. This CDR3 comprises 13 residues. CDR1 is SGHDT and CDR2 is YYEEEE in the germline V gene. The CDR3 DNA is TGTGCCAGCAGCGCCGGGACTAGCAATGAGCAGTTCTTC. Amino acid sequence: CASSAGTSNEQFF.

This clonotype has only a few counts. CDR3 in amino acids: CASSQVGAGGDTQYF. The CDR3 coding sequence is TGCGCCAGCAGCCAAGTTGGGGCTGGGGGAGATACGCAGTATTTT. The chain joins TRBV4-3 to TRBJ2-3; D is perhaps TRBD1 or TRBD2 (5 bases each). V dropped 1 base and J dropped 5 bases, with 13 bases sitting between them. CDR1 LGHNA and CDR2 YSLEER come from the germline V gene. The CDR3 runs 15 residues.

The V call is TRBV5-1, the J call TRBJ2-2; D assignment may be TRBD1 or TRBD2 (6 bases each). The V end lost 3 bases, the J end lost 4 bases, and 13 bases lay between the germline ends. Per the germline V gene, CDR1 is SGHRS and CDR2 is YFSETQ. The CDR3 is made up of 15 amino acids. The chain's CDR3 is CASSYGGPSTGELFF. The CDR3 nucleotides read TGCGCCAGCAGCTACGGGGGCCCAAGCACCGGGGAGCTGTTTTTT.

The J gene is TRBJ1-5, the V gene TRBV20-1; a possible D gene is TRBD1 (5 bases). The CDR3 is made up of 16 amino acids. Germline V gene sequence: CDR1 DFQATT, CDR2 SNEGSKA (reference sequence). V lost 3 bases to trimming and J lost 4 bases, with 19 bases between them. The CDR3 sequence is CSARLKGSSWNQPQHF. Here the CDR3 DNA reads TGCAGTGCTAGGCTTAAGGGGAGCTCGTGGAATCAGCCCCAGCATTTT.

This clonotype appeared a few times. This sequence joins TRBV4-1 and TRBJ2-1, with D uncertain. The CDR3 consists of 13 residues. Germline CDR1 is MGHRA and CDR2 is YSYEKL. V dropped 1 base and J dropped 6 bases, with 7 bases sitting between them. DNA for the CDR3: TGCGCCAGCAGCCAAGGCTATGGCAATGAGCAGTTCTTC. It codes for CASSQGYGNEQFF.

The table lists this clonotype with a few counts. V and J are TRBV20-1 and TRBJ2-3; no clear D gene. Trimming stripped 8 bases from V and 0 bases from J, with 15 bases between. The CDR3 is 14 residues long. The germline CDR1 and CDR2 sequences are DFQATT and SNEGSKA (reference sequence). Written as DNA, the CDR3 is TGCAGTACCTCCGTGGGCATTAGCACAGATACGCAGTATTTT. This encodes CSTSVGISTDTQYF.

This clonotype was recorded many times. V usage is TRBV7-9 and J usage is TRBJ2-2, with a possible D match to TRBD2 (5 bases). The ends were cut back, 5 bases at V and 5 bases at J, with 15 bases in the middle. Germline values: CDR1 SEHNR, CDR2 FQNEAQ (reference sequence). The CDR3 has 15 residues. The CDR3 DNA follows: TGTGCCAGCAGCGCCCAGTTATCGGGGACCGGGGAGCTGTTTTTT. Protein sequence: CASSAQLSGTGELFF.

This clonotype showed up just a few times. This chain joins TRBV10-3 and TRBJ2-5; no clear D gene. The V end lost 0 bases, the J end lost 4 bases, and 9 bases lay between the germline ends. Germline lookup yields CDR1 ENHRY and CDR2 SYGVKD. The length of the CDR3 is 14 residues. The CDR3 here is CAISESPAAETQYF. CDR3 nucleotide sequence: TGTGCCATCAGTGAGTCCCCGGCCGCAGAGACCCAGTACTTC.

There are a few counts of this clonotype. The chain employs TRBV28 and TRBJ2-3, with 8 bases identical to TRBD1. V trimming: 7 bases; J trimming: 2 bases; junction bases outside the gene matches: 8. Per the germline V gene, CDR1 is MDHEN and CDR2 is SYDVKM. The CDR3 sequence is 15 residues long. CDR3: CASTPQGALTDTQYF. In DNA, the CDR3 is TGTGCCAGCACACCCCAGGGGGCCCTCACAGATACGCAGTATTTT.